This T cell receptor beta chain came from a study of cytomegalovirus exposure and HLA in healthy donors. This CDR3 comprises 15 residues. Germline V gives CDR1 SGHVS, CDR2 FQNEAQ. Study findings and constraints: The majority of TCR sequences were rare, yet some public TCRs appeared in many donors. Reports indicate that TCR beta sequences accurately predicted the HLA-A and HLA-B alleles of most subjects. Specificity of a few CMV-associated chains for CMV antigens was verified in vitro.

Points on this clone: The antigen is not known. Relative to the germline gene, one junction end is altered; a read error may explain this.

This PCR relied on a set of 60 Vbeta primers and 13 Jbeta primers. The method was immunoSEQ multiplex PCR; TCRdb's version includes in-frame clones alone and lacks a portion of them. There are about 32,000 clones in the sample, with around 4.7% held by the top ten. These donors counted as nominally healthy when sampled, but unrecorded immune exposures were likely. V is TRBV7-8 and J is TRBJ2-5, with 7 nucleotides matching TRBD1. The source of this sequence is a female donor in good health and CMV-seronegative. The sequencing input was PBMCs. The CDR3 region has the DNA TGTGCCAGCAGTGACAGGGCCGGGTACCAGGAGACCCAGTACTTC. Translated, it gives CASSDRAGYQETQYF.